Reported below is one TCR beta chain. The entry originates in a study of blood T cell repertoires in COVID-19. Background on the study: There were acute and convalescent COVID-19 samples, and they came from the United States, Italy and Spain. T cells, B-cell-depleted T cells, or PBMCs provided the cDNA or gDNA that served as material.

Trimming removed 4 bases at V and 7 bases at J, with 10 bases between. The CDR3 runs 12 residues. Germline CDR1 MNHEY, CDR2 SVGEGT. Per the original methods: Reference gene primer amplification gave nucleated cell count estimates. The protocol was immunoSEQ multiplex PCR, while the TCRdb copy is restricted to in-frame clones and leaves out a portion. From that table come the V and J calls and clone size; the DNA was used to work out D and trimming. Among under 150,000 clones, around 88% were seen once, and the ten largest hold more than 25%. Sequenced: peripheral blood. The chain combines TRBV6-2 or TRBV6-3 with TRBJ1-2; D is undetermined. The sequence was obtained from a human donor in a cohort sampled during active COVID-19. Written as DNA, the CDR3 is TGTGCCAGCAGTTTTGTTCAGCGTGGCTACACCTTC. Protein sequence: CASSFVQRGYTF.